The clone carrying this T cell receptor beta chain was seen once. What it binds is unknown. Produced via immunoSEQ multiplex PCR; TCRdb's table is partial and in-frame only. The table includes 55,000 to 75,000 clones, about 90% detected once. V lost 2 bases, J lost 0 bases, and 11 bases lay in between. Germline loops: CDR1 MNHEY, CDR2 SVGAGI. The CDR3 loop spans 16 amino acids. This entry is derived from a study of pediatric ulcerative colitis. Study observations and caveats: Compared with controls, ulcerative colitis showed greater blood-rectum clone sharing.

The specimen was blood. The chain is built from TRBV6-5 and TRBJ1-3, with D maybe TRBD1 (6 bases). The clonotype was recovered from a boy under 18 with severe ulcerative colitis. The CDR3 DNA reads TGTGCCAGCAGTTACGACAGGTTCTCCTCTGGAAACACCATATATTTT. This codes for CASSYDRFSSGNTIYF.